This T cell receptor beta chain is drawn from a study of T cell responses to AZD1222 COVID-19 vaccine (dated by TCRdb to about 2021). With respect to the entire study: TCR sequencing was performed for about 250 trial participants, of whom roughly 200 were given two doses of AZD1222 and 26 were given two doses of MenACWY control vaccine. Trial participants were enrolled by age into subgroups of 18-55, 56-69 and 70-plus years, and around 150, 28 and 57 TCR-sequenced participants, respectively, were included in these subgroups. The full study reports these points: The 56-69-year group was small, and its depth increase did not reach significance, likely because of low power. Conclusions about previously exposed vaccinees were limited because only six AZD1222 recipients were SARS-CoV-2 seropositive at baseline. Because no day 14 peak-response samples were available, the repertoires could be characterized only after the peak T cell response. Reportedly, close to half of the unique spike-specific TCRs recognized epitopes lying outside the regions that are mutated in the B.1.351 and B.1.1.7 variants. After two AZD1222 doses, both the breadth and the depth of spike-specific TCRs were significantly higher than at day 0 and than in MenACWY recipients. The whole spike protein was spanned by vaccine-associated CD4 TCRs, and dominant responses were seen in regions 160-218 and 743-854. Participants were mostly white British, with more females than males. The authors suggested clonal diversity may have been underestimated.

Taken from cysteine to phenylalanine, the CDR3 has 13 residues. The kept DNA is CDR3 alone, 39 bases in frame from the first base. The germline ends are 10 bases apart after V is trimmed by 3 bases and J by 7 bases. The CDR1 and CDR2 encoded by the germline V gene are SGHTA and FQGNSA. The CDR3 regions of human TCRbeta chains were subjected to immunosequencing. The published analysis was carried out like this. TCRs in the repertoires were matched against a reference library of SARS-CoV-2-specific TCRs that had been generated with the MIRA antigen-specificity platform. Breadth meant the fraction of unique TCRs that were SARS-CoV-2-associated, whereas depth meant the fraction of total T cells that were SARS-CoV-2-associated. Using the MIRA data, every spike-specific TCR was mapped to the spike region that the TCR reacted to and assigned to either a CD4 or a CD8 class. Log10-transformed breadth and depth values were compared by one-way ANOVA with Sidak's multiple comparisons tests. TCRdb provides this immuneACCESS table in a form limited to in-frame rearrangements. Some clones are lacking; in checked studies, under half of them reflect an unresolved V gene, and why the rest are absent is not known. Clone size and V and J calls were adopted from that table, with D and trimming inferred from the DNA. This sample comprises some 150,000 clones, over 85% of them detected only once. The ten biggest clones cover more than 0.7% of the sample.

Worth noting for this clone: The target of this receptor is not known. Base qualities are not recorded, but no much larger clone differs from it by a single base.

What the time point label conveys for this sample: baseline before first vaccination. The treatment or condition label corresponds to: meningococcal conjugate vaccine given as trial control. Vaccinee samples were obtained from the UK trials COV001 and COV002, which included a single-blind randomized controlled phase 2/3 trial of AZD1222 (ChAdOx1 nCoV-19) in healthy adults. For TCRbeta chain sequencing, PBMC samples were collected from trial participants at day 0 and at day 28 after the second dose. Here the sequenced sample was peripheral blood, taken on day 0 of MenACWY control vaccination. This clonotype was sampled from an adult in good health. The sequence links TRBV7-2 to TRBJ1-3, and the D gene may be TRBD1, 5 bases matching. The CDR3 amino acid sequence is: CASSFPGGNTIYF. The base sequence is TGTGCCAGCAGCTTCCCCGGGGGGAACACCATATATTTT.